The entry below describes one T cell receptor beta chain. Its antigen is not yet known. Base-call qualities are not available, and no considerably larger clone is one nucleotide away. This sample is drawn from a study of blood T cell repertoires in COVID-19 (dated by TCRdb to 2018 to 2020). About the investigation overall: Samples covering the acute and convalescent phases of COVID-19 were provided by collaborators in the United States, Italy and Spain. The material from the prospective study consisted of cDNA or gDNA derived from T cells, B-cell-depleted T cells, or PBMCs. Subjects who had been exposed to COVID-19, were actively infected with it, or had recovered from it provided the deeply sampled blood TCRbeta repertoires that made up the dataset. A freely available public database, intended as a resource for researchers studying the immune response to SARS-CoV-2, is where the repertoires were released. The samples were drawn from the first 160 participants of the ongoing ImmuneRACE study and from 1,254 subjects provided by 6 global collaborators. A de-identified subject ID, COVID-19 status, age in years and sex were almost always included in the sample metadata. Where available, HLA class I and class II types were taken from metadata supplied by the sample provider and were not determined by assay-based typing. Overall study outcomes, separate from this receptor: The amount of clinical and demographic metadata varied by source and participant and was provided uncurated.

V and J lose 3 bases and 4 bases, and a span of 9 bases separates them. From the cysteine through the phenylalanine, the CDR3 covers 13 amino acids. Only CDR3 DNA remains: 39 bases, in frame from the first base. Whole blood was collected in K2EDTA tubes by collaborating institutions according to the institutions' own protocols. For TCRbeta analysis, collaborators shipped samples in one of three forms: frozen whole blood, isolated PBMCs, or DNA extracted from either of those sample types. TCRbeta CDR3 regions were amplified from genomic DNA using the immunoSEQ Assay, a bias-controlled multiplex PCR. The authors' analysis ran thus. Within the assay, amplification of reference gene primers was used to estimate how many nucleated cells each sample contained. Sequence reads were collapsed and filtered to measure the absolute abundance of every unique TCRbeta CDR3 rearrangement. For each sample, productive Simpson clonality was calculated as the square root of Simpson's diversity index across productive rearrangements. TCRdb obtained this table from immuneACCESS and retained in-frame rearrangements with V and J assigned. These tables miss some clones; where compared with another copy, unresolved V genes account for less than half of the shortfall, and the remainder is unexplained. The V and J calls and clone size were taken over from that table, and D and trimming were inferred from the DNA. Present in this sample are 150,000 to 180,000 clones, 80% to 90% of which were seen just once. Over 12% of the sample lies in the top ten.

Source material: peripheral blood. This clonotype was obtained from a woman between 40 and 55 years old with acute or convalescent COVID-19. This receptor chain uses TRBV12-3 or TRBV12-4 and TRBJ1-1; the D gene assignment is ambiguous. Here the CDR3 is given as CASSFSSSTEAFF. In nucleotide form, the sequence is TGTGCCAGCAGTTTTAGTTCTTCCACTGAAGCTTTCTTT.